This TCR beta chain was sequenced for a study of vaccination effects on CD4 cells after COVID-19. Concerning this clone itself: Its antigen is as yet unknown.

Prior to sequencing, the ViraFEST assay stimulated PBMC with viral peptide pools, which expanded the antigen-specific CD4+ T cells. Upon completion of 10 days in culture, CD4+ T cells were isolated. Vaccinated recipients, who were negative for nucleocapsid antibodies, had no history of SARS-CoV-2 infection. CDR3 length: 15 amino acids. Looked up from germline, CDR1 is MDHEN and CDR2 is SYDVKM. Unmatched junction bases numbered 4, after V lost 5 bases and J lost 1 base. The table came from immunoSEQ multiplex PCR; TCRdb's copy has only in-frame clones and leaves some out. The sample contains tens of thousands of clones, approximately 81% of which appear only once.

The rearrangement links TRBV28 to TRBJ1-2; 10 bases match TRBD1. The starting material was CD4+ T cells from PBMCs cultured with HCoV-229E spike peptides, obtained before COVID-19 vaccination. The source is a human donor who received a COVID-19 vaccine. The CDR3 here is CASSIGTGVNYGYTF. CDR3 sequence (DNA): TGTGCCAGCAGTATCGGGACAGGGGTTAACTATGGCTACACCTTC.